Sequencing of this T cell receptor (beta chain) was carried out in a study of shared clonotypes between healthy human individuals. Findings and limits, study-wide: Sharing of clonotypes among donors was expected to vary with sequencing depth.

The length of the CDR3 is 14 residues. The germline gives CDR1 SEHNR, CDR2 FQNEAQ (reference sequence). The V and J ends lost 1 base and 0 bases respectively, with 6 bases between them. Some clones are missing from TCRdb's copy, which holds only in-frame ones; the method was immunoSEQ multiplex PCR. Of about 610,000 clones listed, roughly 97% were seen once; the top ten hold 0.057%. Note on this clone: What it binds is unknown.

The chain has TRBV7-9 and TRBJ2-5; D may be TRBD1 (5 bases). Material for sequencing was naive CD4+ T cells sorted from blood. Subset specified: CD45RA+ positively selected. The origin of this receptor is a woman aged 30 to 39 in good health. The CDR3 bases are TGTGCCAGCAGCTTAGGACAGTACCAAGAGACCCAGTACTTC. As protein: CASSLGQYQETQYF.